This T cell receptor beta chain was sequenced for a study of cytomegalovirus exposure and HLA in healthy donors. Study in general: Among around 200 million T cells, an earlier analysis found around 100 million unique TCR beta sequences. Whole-study findings and limits: Among the most significant clusters, several appeared linked to common viral pathogens in a later analysis. Reports indicated that the classifier achieved high specificity and sensitivity in diagnosing cytomegalovirus status.

The germline gives CDR1 SGHNT, CDR2 YYREEE (reference sequence). Trimming cost V 0 bases and J 1 base; bases outside gene matches: 6. This CDR3 contains 18 residues. As for this clone: The antigen is undetermined.

The PCR ran on 60 Vbeta and 13 Jbeta primers. The assay was immunoSEQ multiplex PCR, and TCRdb's table has in-frame clones only and misses some. The sample shows 150,000 or so clones, 65% to 80% of them seen only once. The gene calls are TRBV5-4 and TRBJ2-7; 14 bases fit TRBD2. The origin of this receptor is a man aged 35-49 years in good health and CMV-seropositive. Sequences were obtained from PBMCs. The CDR3: CASSLGGLAGELSYEQYF. CDR3 DNA sequence: TGTGCCAGCAGCTTGGGGGGACTAGCGGGAGAATTGTCCTACGAGCAGTACTTC.